Here is one T cell receptor beta chain with its context. This sample stems from a study of cytotoxic CD8 clonotypes in ibrutinib-treated CLL. Sequencing was performed with immunoSEQ multiplex PCR; in TCRdb, only in-frame clones are kept and a portion is missing. The data contain about 63,000 clones, 45% to 60% of them singletons. This receptor was taken from a human donor with chronic lymphocytic leukemia. The material sequenced was PBMCs, taken after 12 months of ibrutinib treatment.

The CDR3 loop is CSEIQGEKTQYF. The CDR3 region has the DNA TGCAGCGAGATACAGGGGGAAAAGACCCAGTACTTC. V gene TRBV29-1 combines with J gene TRBJ2-5, with 8 nucleotides matching TRBD1. CDR1 and CDR2 (germline): SQVTM, ANQGSEA. J was trimmed by 6 bases and V by 7 bases; bases with no gene match: 7. The CDR3 sequence is 12 residues long.